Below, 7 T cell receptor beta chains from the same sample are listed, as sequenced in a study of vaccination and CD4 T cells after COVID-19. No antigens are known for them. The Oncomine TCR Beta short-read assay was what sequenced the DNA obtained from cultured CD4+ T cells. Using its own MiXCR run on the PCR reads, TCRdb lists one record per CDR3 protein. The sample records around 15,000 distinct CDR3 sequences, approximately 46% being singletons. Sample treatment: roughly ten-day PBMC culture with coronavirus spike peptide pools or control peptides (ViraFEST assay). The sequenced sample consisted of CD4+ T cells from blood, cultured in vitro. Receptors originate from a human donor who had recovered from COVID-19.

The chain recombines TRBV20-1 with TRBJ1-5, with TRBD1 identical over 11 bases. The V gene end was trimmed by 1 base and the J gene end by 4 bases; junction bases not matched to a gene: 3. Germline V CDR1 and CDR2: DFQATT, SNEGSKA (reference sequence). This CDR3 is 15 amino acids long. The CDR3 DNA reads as TGCAGTGCTAGAGGGACAGGGGGCGAAAATCAGCCCCAGCATTTT. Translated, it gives CSARGTGGENQPQHF.

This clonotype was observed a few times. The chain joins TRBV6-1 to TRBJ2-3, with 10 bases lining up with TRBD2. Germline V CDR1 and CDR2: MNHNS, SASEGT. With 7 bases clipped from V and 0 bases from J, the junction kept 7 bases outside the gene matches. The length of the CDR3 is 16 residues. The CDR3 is CASKQRAGGSTDTQYF. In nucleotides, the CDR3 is TGTGCCAGCAAACAGAGAGCGGGGGGGAGCACAGATACGCAGTATTTT.

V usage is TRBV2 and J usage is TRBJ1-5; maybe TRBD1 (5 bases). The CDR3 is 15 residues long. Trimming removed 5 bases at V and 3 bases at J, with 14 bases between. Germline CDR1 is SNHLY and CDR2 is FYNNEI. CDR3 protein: CASSFLTGVNQPQHF. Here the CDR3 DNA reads TGTGCCAGCAGTTTCCTCACAGGAGTCAATCAGCCCCAGCATTTT.

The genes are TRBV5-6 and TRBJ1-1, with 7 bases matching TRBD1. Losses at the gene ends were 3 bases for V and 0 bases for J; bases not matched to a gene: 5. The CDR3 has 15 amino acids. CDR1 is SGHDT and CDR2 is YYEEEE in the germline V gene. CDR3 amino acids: CASSSGGQLNTEAFF. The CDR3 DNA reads TGTGCCAGCAGCTCGGGGGGACAGTTGAACACTGAAGCTTTCTTT.

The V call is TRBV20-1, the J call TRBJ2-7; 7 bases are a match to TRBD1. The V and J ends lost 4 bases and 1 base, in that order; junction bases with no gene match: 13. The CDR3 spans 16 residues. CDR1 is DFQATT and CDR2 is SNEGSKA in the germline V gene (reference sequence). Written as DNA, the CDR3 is TGCAGTGCTAACCCCGCACAGACAGGGATATCCTACGAGCAGTACTTC. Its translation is CSANPAQTGISYEQYF.

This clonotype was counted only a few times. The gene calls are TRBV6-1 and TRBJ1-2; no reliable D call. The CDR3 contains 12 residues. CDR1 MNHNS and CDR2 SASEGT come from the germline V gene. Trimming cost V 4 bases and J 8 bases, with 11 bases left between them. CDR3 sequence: CASSALLGGYTF. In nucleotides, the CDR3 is TGTGCCAGCAGTGCTCTCCTAGGCGGCTACACCTTC.

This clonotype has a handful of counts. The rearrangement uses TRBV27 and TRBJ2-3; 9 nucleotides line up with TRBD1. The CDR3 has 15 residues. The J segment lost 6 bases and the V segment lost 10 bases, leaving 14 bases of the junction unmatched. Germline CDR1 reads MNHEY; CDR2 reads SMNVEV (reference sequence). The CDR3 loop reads CATYPGGQGMDTQYF. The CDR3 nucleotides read TGTGCCACCTACCCGGGGGGACAGGGTATGGATACGCAGTATTTT.